The 4 T cell receptor beta chains presented below share a single source sample, sequenced in a study of response to subunit inactivated influenza vaccine. From the RT-PCR reads, TCRdb called clonotypes with MiXCR, one entry per CDR3 protein. Of over 750,000 distinct CDR3 sequences detected, about 20% appear once; the ten largest clones hold roughly 10%. This specimen was PBMCs from blood, taken around 5 days after vaccination. These receptors originate from a man between 50 and 59 years old who received an inactivated influenza vaccine.

This clonotype was picked up a small number of times. This chain connects TRBV5-1 to TRBJ2-1; TRBD2 agrees at 9 bases. The CDR3 covers 17 residues. Per the germline V gene, CDR1 is SGHRS and CDR2 is YFSETQ. V gave up 5 bases and J gave up 0 bases; unmatched junction bases: 9. This chain's CDR3 is CASRPTSGISSYNEQFF. Here the CDR3 DNA reads TGCGCCAGCAGACCGACTAGCGGAATTAGCTCCTACAATGAGCAGTTCTTC.

V usage is TRBV28 and J usage is TRBJ1-5; perhaps TRBD1 as D (6 bases). V was shortened by 6 bases and J by 3 bases, with 12 bases between the two germline ends. CDR1 MDHEN and CDR2 SYDVKM come from the germline V gene. This CDR3 comprises 14 residues. This chain's CDR3 is CASSLDRINQPQHF. In DNA, the CDR3 is TGTGCCAGCAGCTTGGACAGAATCAATCAGCCCCAGCATTTT.

The rearrangement links TRBV24-1 to TRBJ2-3; no reliable D call. CDR3 length: 12 residues. Trimming shortened V by 1 base and J by 6 bases, and 4 bases separated the two germline ends. Germline values: CDR1 KGHDR, CDR2 SFDVKD. The CDR3 protein is CATSDFRDTQYF. The CDR3 DNA follows: TGTGCCACCAGTGATTTCCGGGATACGCAGTATTTT.

This rearrangement joins TRBV4-1 to TRBJ2-1, with 8 nucleotides matching TRBD2. The V gene end was trimmed by 0 bases and the J gene end by 7 bases; junction bases not matched to a gene: 8. The CDR3 spans 16 residues. CDR1 MGHRA and CDR2 YSYEKL come from the germline V gene. CDR3 loop: CASSQDQGLGLNEQFF. CDR3 nucleotides: TGCGCCAGCAGCCAAGATCAGGGACTAGGGTTGAATGAGCAGTTCTTC.